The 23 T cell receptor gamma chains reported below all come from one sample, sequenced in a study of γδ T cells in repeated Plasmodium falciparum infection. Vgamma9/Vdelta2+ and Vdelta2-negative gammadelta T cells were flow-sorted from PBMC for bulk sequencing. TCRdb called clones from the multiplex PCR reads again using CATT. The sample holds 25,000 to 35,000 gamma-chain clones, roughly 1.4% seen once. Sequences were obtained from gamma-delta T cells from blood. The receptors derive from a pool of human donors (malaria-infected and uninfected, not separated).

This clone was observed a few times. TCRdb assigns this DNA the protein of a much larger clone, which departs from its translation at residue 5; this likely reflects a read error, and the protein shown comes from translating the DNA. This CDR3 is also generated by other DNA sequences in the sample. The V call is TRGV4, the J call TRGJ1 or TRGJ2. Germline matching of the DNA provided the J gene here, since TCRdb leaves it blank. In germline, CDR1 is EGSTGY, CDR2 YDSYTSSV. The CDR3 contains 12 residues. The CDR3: CATWGGLYKKLF. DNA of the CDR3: TGTGCCACCTGGGGTGGGCTATATAAGAAACTCTTT.

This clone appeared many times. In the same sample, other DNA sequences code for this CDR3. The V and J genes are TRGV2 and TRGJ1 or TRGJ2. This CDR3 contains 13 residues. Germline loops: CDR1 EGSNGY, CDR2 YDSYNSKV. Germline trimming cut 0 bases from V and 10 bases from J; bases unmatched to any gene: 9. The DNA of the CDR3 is TGTGCCACCTGGGACGGGCTTGCGCAAAAGAAACTCTTT. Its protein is CATWDGLAQKKLF.

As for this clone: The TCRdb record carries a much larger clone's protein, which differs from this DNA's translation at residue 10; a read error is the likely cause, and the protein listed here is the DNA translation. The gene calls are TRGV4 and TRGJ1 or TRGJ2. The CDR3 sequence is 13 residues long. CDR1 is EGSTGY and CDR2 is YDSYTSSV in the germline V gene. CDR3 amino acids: CATWDGQGYRKLF. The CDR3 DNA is TGTGCCACCTGGGATGGGCAAGGTTATAGGAAACTCTTT.

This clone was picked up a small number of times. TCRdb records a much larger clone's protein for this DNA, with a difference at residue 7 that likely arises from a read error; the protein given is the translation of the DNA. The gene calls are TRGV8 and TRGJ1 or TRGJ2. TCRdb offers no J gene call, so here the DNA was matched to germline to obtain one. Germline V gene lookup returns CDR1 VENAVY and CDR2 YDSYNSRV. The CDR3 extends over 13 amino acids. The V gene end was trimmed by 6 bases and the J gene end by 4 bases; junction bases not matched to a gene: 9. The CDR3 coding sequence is TGTGCCACCTGGATTACGGCATATTATAAGAAACTCTTT. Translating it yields CATWITAYYKKLF.

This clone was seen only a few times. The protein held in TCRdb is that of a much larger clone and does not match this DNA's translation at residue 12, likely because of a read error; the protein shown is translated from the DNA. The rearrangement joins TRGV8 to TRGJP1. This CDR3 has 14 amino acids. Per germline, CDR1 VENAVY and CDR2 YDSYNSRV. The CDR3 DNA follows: TGTGCCACCTGGGCCGATACCACTGGTTGGTTCAGGATATTT. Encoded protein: CATWADTTGWFRIF.

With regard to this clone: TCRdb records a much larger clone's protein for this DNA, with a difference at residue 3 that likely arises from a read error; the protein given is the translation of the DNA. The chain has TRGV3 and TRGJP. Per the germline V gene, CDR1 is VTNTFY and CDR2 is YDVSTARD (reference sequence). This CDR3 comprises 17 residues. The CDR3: CAAWDSIQELGKKIKVF. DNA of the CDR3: TGTGCCGCCTGGGACAGCATTCAAGAGTTGGGCAAAAAAATCAAGGTATTT.

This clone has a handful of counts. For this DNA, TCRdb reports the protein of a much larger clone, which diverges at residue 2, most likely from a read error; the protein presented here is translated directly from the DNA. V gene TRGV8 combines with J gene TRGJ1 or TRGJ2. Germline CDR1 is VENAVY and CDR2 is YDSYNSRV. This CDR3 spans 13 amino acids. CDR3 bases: TGTACCACCTGGGATAGGGATTATTATAAGAAGCTCTTT. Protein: CTTWDRDYYKKLF.

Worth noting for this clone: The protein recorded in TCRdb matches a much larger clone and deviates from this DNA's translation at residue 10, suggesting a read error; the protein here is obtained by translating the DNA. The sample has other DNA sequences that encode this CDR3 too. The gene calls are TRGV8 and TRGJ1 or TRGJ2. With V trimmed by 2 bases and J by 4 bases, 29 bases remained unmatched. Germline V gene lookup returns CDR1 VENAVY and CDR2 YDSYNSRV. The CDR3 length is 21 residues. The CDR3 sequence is CATWDTRPQDSPCEPYYKKLF. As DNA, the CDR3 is TGTGCCACCTGGGATACCCGGCCCCAAGATTCACCTTGCGAACCCTATTATAAGAAACTCTTT.

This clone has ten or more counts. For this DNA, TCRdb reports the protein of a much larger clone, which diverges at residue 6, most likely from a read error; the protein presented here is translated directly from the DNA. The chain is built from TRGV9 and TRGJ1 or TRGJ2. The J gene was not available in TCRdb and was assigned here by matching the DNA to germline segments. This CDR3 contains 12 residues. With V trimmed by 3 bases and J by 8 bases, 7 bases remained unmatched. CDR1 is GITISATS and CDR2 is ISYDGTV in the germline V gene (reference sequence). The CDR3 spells CALWEPFNKKLF. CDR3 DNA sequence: TGTGCCTTGTGGGAGCCCTTTAATAAGAAACTCTTT.

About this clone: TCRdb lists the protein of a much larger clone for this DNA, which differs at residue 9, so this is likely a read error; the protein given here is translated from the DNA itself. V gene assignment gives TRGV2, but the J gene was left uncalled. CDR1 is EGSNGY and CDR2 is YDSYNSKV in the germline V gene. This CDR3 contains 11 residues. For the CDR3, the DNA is TGTGCCACCTGGGACGGGCGGAAGGAACTCTTT. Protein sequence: CATWDGRKELF.

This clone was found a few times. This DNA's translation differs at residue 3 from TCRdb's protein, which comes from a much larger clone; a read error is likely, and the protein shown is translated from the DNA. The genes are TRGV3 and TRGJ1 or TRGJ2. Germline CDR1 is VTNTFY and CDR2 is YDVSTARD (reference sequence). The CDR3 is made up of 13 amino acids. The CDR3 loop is CAPWDARVKEKLF. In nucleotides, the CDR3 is TGTGCCCCCTGGGACGCCAGGGTGAAGGAGAAACTCTTT.

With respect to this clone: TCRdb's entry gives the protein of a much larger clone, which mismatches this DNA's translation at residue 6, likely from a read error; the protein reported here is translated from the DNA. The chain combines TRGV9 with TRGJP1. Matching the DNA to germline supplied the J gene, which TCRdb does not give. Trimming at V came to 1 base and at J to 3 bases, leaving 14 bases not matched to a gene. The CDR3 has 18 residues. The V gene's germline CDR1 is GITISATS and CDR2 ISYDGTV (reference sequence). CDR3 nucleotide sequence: TGTGCCTTGTGGGAGGTCGGATTCTTTGGATCCACTGGTTGGTTCAAGATATTT. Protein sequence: CALWEVGFFGSTGWFKIF.

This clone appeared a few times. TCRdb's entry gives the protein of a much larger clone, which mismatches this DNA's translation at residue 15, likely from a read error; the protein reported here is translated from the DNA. The CDR3 is CATWDRPWGYSSDWVKTF. The DNA of the CDR3 is TGTGCCACCTGGGACAGGCCTTGGGGGTATAGTAGTGATTGGGTCAAGACGTTT. The V and J genes are TRGV3 and TRGJP2. Here the J gene came from matching the DNA to germline, since TCRdb omits it. Germline lookup yields CDR1 VTNTFY and CDR2 YDVSTARD (reference sequence). The CDR3 spans 18 residues.

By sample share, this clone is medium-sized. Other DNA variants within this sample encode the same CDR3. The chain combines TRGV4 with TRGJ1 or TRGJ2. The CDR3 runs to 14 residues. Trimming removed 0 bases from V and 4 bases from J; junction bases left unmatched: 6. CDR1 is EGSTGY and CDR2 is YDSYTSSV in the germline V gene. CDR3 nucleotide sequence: TGTGCCACCTGGGATGGGCCTGGATATTATAAGAAACTCTTT. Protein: CATWDGPGYYKKLF.

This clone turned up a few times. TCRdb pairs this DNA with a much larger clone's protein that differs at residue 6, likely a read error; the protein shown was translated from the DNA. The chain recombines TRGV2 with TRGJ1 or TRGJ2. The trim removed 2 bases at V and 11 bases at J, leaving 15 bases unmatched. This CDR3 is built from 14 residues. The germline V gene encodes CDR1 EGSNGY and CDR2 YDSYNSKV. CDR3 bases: TGTGCCACCTGGGACGTGCCTCAACATCGGGAGAAACTCTTT. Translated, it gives CATWDVPQHREKLF.

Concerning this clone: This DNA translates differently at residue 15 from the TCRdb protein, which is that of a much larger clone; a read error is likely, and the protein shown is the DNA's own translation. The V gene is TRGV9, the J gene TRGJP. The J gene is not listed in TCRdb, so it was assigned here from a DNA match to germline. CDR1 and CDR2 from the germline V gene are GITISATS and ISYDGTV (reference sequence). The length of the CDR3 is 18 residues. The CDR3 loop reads CALWEPPSKELGKKTKVF. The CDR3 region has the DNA TGTGCCTTGTGGGAGCCCCCCTCCAAGGAGTTGGGCAAAAAAACCAAGGTATTT.

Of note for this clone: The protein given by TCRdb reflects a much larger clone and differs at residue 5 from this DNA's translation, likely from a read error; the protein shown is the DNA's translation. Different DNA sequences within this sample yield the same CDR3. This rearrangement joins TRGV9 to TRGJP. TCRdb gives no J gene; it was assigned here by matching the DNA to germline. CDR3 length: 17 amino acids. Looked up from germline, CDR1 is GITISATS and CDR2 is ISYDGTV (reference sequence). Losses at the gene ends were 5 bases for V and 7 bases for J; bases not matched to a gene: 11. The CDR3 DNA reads TGTGCCTTGTGGGGGGCACACCAGGAGTTGGGCAAAAAAATCAAGGTATTT. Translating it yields CALWGAHQELGKKIKVF.

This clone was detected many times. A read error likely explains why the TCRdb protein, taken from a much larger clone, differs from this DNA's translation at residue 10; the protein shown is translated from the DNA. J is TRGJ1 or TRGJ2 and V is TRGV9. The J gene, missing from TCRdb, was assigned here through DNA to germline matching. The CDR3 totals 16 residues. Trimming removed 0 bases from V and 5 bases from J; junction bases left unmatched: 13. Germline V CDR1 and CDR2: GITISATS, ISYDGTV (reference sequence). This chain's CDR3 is CALWEVHNGKNYKKLF. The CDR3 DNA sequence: TGTGCCTTGTGGGAGGTGCACAATGGCAAAAATTATAAGAAACTCTTT.

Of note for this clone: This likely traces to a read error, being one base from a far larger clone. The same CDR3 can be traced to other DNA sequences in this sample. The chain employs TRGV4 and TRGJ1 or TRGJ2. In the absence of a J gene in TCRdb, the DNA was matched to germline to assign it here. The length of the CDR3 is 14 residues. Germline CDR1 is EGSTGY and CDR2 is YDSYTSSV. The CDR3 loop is CATWASSGYYKKLF. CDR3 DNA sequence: TGTGCCACATGGGCCTCTTCGGGTTATTATAAGAAACTCTTT.

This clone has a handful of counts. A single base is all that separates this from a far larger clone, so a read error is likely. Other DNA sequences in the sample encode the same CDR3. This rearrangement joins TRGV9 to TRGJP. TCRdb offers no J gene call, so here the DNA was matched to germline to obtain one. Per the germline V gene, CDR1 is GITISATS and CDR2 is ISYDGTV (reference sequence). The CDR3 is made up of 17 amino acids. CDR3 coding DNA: TGTGCCTTATGGGAGGTGGTATCCGAGTTGGGCAAAAAAATCAAGGTATTT. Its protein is CALWEVVSELGKKIKVF.

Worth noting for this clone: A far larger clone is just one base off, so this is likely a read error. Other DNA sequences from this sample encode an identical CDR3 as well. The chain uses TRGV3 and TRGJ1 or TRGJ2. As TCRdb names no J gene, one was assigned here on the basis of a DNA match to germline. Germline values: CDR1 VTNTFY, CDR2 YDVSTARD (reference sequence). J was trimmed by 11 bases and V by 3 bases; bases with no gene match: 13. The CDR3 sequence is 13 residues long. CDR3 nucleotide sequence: TGTGCCACCTGGGACGCCAGAGTGAAGGAGAAACTCTTT. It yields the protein CATWDARVKEKLF.

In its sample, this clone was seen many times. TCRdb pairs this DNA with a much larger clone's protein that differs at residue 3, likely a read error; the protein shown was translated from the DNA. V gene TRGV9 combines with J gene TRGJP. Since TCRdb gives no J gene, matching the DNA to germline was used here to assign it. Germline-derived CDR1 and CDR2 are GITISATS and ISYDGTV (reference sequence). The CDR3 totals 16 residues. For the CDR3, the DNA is TGTGCCTCGTGGGAGGTAAAGGAGTTGGGCAAAAAAATCAAGGTATTT. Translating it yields CASWEVKELGKKIKVF.

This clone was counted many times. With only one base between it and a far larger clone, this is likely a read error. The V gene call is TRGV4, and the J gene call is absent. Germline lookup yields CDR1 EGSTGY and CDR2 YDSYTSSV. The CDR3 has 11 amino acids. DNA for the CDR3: TGTGCCACCTGGGATGATTATAAGAAGCTCTTT. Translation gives CATWDDYKKLF.